These T cell receptor beta chains were read from a single sample in a study of CD8 T cells in Susac syndrome. TCRdb reanalysed the immunoSEQ multiplex PCR reads using MiXCR and keeps one entry per CDR3 protein. The table lists roughly 140,000 distinct CDR3 sequences, 85% to 95% of them singletons. The specimen was CD4+ T cells from PBMCs. Receptors originate from a human donor with Susac syndrome. Both conserved end residues are part of each CDR3. A D gene is named only where the DNA matches it firmly. Only some rows state a clone size, as once, few, many or a class for expanded clones.

-	-	TRBV28	TRBJ1-2	CASSLYPYGYTF	TGTGCCAGCAGTTTATACCCCTATGGCTACACCTTC
-	TRBD1	TRBV7-2	TRBJ1-1	CASSTQGVEVNTEAFF	TGTGCCAGCAGCACACAGGGGGTTGAGGTGAACACTGAAGCTTTCTTT
-	-	TRBV25-1	TRBJ2-3	CASSEEGRRNTQYF	TGTGCCAGCAGTGAGGAGGGACGGAGAAATACGCAGTATTTT
once	-	TRBV20-1	TRBJ2-3	CSATANRDTQYF	TGCAGTGCCACTGCTAATCGAGATACGCAGTATTTT
-	TRBD2	TRBV3-1	TRBJ2-6	CASSQAAGLSGANVLTF	TGTGCCAGCAGCCAAGCAGCGGGGCTCTCTGGGGCCAACGTCCTGACTTTC
once	TRBD1	TRBV18	TRBJ1-1	CASSPNGAGGTEAFF	TGTGCCAGCTCACCGAATGGTGCAGGGGGCACTGAAGCTTTCTTT
-	TRBD2	TRBV7-9	TRBJ2-5	CASSSEAGLGETQYF	TGTGCCAGCAGCTCAGAAGCGGGGCTTGGAGAGACCCAGTACTTC
-	-	TRBV10-3	TRBJ2-5	CAISRRGPKRETQYF	TGTGCCATCAGCCGTAGAGGGCCGAAAAGGGAGACCCAGTACTTC
-	-	TRBV30	TRBJ1-5	CAWSVRHQPQHF	TGTGCCTGGAGTGTCCGGCATCAGCCCCAGCATTTT
-	-	TRBV9	TRBJ1-2	CASSVGPELYGYTF	TGTGCCAGCAGCGTAGGACCCGAGTTATATGGCTACACCTTC
-	TRBD2	TRBV18	TRBJ2-7	CASSPPVSGGVSYEQYF	TGTGCCAGCTCACCACCCGTTAGCGGGGGAGTTTCCTACGAGCAGTACTTC
-	TRBD2	TRBV4-1	TRBJ2-1	CASSRGAGGRDEQFF	TGCGCCAGCAGCCGGGGAGCGGGGGGGCGGGATGAGCAGTTCTTC
once	-	TRBV29-1	TRBJ2-2	CSVEIGTGELFF	TGCAGCGTTGAGATCGGTACCGGGGAGCTGTTTTTT
-	TRBD2	TRBV5-1	TRBJ2-1	CASSQSGGRKDEQFF	TGCGCCAGCAGCCAAAGCGGGGGGCGGAAGGATGAGCAGTTCTTC
-	-	TRBV13	TRBJ1-4	CASSPDRGKLFF	TGTGCCAGCAGCCCCGACAGAGGAAAACTGTTTTTT
once	TRBD1	TRBV12-3/TRBV12-4	TRBJ2-5	CASSFPGQGEETQYF	TGTGCCAGCAGTTTCCCCGGACAGGGGGAAGAGACCCAGTACTTC
-	-	TRBV5-8	TRBJ2-5	CASSLVRGFETQYF	TGTGCCAGCAGCTTGGTCCGGGGATTTGAGACCCAGTACTTC
-	-	TRBV29-1	TRBJ1-2	CSVETGNYGYTF	TGCAGCGTTGAAACGGGAAACTATGGCTACACCTTC
-	-	TRBV19	TRBJ1-6	CAVARGQGSPLHF	TGTGCCGTGGCCAGGGGCCAAGGGTCACCCCTCCACTTT
-	-	TRBV6-5	TRBJ1-2	CASKLDGNYGYTF	TGTGCCAGCAAACTGGACGGCAATTATGGCTACACCTTC
-	-	TRBV9	TRBJ2-1	CASSVGGTKNEQFF	TGTGCCAGCAGCGTAGGGGGGACCAAAAATGAGCAGTTCTTC
-	TRBD1	TRBV29-1	TRBJ1-1	CSCDRGGAEAFF	TGCAGCTGCGACAGGGGAGGGGCTGAAGCTTTCTTT
once	-	TRBV9	TRBJ1-1	CASSGEGTEAFF	TGTGCCAGCTCAGGGGAGGGAACTGAAGCTTTCTTT
-	TRBD2	TRBV7-2	TRBJ2-5	CASRLAGNYGETQYF	TGTGCCTCTCGACTAGCGGGGAACTACGGCGAGACCCAGTACTTC
-	-	TRBV14	TRBJ2-1	CASSQVDPQFF	TGTGCCAGCAGCCAAGTAGACCCCCAGTTCTTC
few	-	TRBV7-3	TRBJ2-6	CASSVSGANVLTF	TGTGCCAGCAGCGTGAGTGGGGCCAACGTCCTGACTTTC
once	-	TRBV7-6	TRBJ2-5	CASSHFSGFVQETQYF	TGTGCCAGCAGCCACTTTAGTGGGTTCGTCCAAGAGACCCAGTACTTC
-	-	TRBV2	TRBJ2-3	CASSEVDTQYF	TGTGCCAGCAGTGAGGTAGATACGCAGTATTTT
-	-	TRBV5-1	TRBJ2-3	CASSLAPRGDTQYF	TGCGCCAGCAGCTTGGCCCCTCGGGGGGATACGCAGTATTTT
-	TRBD1	TRBV12-3/TRBV12-4	TRBJ1-1	CASTRQGARTEAFF	TGTGCCAGCACCCGACAGGGGGCGCGAACTGAAGCTTTCTTT
-	TRBD2	TRBV6-6	TRBJ2-2	CASRTGGRNGELFF	TGTGCCAGCAGGACGGGGGGGCGCAACGGGGAGCTGTTTTTT
-	-	TRBV12-3/TRBV12-4	TRBJ1-2	CASSFNPNYGYTF	TGTGCCAGCAGTTTTAATCCCAACTATGGCTACACCTTC
-	-	TRBV6-6	TRBJ1-2	CASGGSYGYTF	TGTGCCAGCGGAGGATCCTATGGCTACACCTTC
-	TRBD2	TRBV5-4	TRBJ2-4	CASSFLGGGNIQYF	TGTGCCAGCAGCTTCTTGGGCGGGGGGAACATTCAGTACTTC
-	TRBD2	TRBV13	TRBJ2-3	CASSPRTSSITDTQYF	TGTGCCAGCAGCCCCCGGACTAGCAGCATCACAGATACGCAGTATTTT
-	-	TRBV29-1	TRBJ2-4	CSVGSAKNIQYF	TGCAGCGTCGGTTCGGCCAAAAACATTCAGTACTTC
-	-	TRBV6-2/TRBV6-3	TRBJ2-7	CASSLQMYEQYF	TGTGCCAGCAGTCTTCAGATGTACGAGCAGTACTTC
once	-	TRBV20-1	TRBJ2-1	CSLLDYNEQFF	TGCAGTCTTCTAGACTACAATGAGCAGTTCTTC
-	-	TRBV11-1	TRBJ1-6	CASSLPGTSRPALHF	TGTGCCAGCAGCTTACCCGGGACAAGTCGTCCAGCCCTCCACTTT
-	-	TRBV5-1	TRBJ2-5	CASTETGRGSRETQYF	TGCGCCAGCACCGAGACAGGAAGGGGGTCTAGAGAGACCCAGTACTTC
-	TRBD1	TRBV4-1	TRBJ2-7	CASSGTGGQEQYF	TGCGCCAGCAGCGGGACAGGGGGCCAGGAGCAGTACTTC
-	TRBD2	TRBV29-1	TRBJ2-5	CSVELGLARRETQYF	TGCAGCGTTGAACTCGGACTAGCCCGGAGGGAGACCCAGTACTTC
-	-	TRBV25-1	TRBJ1-1	CASSGTGWRTEAFF	TGTGCCAGCAGTGGTACAGGGTGGAGGACTGAAGCTTTCTTT
-	-	TRBV2	TRBJ2-7	CASSVGLGLGSYEQYF	TGTGCCAGCAGTGTAGGCCTGGGACTGGGCTCCTACGAGCAGTACTTC
-	-	TRBV7-9	TRBJ2-5	CASSWSVDQETQYF	TGTGCCAGCAGCTGGTCTGTCGACCAAGAGACCCAGTACTTC
-	-	TRBV28	TRBJ2-1	CASSLNRNNEQFF	TGTGCCAGCAGTTTAAACCGGAACAATGAGCAGTTCTTC
-	-	TRBV6-5	TRBJ2-2	CASSSIGVPWTGELFF	TGTGCCAGCAGTTCGATAGGGGTCCCGTGGACCGGGGAGCTGTTTTTT
-	-	TRBV18	TRBJ2-3	CASSPVGPTTDTQYF	TGTGCCAGCTCACCCGTGGGACCAACCACAGATACGCAGTATTTT
-	-	TRBV20-1	TRBJ1-6	CSARDALRSGDGYNSPLHF	TGCAGTGCTAGGGATGCATTGCGCTCAGGGGACGGCTATAATTCACCCCTCCACTTT
-	TRBD1	TRBV20-1	TRBJ2-7	CSVGGTGPYEQYF	TGCAGTGTTGGGGGGACAGGGCCCTACGAGCAGTACTTC
-	-	TRBV20-1	TRBJ2-6	CSAPIRTTPGANVLTF	TGCAGTGCCCCCATTCGGACAACCCCTGGGGCCAACGTCCTGACTTTC
-	-	TRBV2	TRBJ2-7	CASKFEAAGFNF	TGTGCCAGCAAATTCGAGGCTGCAGGATTCAACTTC
-	-	TRBV2	TRBJ1-4	CASTETRPNEKLFF	TGTGCCAGCACCGAAACACGGCCTAATGAAAAACTGTTTTTT